Below are 9 T cell receptor beta chains sequenced from a single sample in a study of blood T cells in healthy people across ages. Primed by a sample-barcoded 5' primer and a J-beta primer mix, a second PCR proceeded for roughly 6 to 12 cycles. TCRdb redid the calling of the 5' RACE reads with MiXCR, one entry per CDR3 protein. The sample carries about a million distinct CDR3 sequences, roughly 48% recorded once. Sequenced input: blood. All receptors come from a man under 40 in good health.

The V call is TRBV7-2, the J call TRBJ2-7, with unresolved D. Germline V gene data show CDR1 as SGHTA and CDR2 as FQGNSA. The CDR3 totals 14 residues. Trimming shortened V by 5 bases and J by 1 base, and 12 bases separated the two germline ends. CDR3 coding DNA: TGTGCCAGCAGCGCTTCCGGGCCTTCCTACGAGCAGTACTTC. Protein: CASSASGPSYEQYF.

The chain joins TRBV20-1 to TRBJ2-6; D is unclear. Trimming cost V 0 bases and J 2 bases, with 11 bases left between them. The CDR3 extends over 16 amino acids. The germline gives CDR1 DFQATT, CDR2 SNEGSKA (reference sequence). The CDR3 DNA follows: TGCAGTGCTAGAGATTCTGTAGGGACTGGGGCCAACGTCCTGACTTTC. Amino acids: CSARDSVGTGANVLTF.

Only a few counts were recorded for this clonotype. V and J are TRBV5-1 and TRBJ2-6; D uncertain. Trimming left V 0 bases short and J 4 bases short, with 11 bases between. Germline CDR1 is SGHRS and CDR2 is YFSETQ. This CDR3 has 16 amino acids. The CDR3: CASSLESGYGANVLTF. The CDR3 region has the DNA TGCGCCAGCAGCTTGGAATCGGGCTACGGGGCCAACGTCCTGACTTTC.

This clonotype was recorded many times. As DNA, the CDR3 is TGTGCCAGCAGCTTATTAGCGGGGGGGCCAACAGATACGCAGTATTTT. Residues: CASSLLAGGPTDTQYF. The rearrangement joins TRBV11-3 to TRBJ2-3; 11 bases align to TRBD2. The trim removed 2 bases at V and 3 bases at J, leaving 4 bases unmatched. The CDR3 runs to 16 residues. Germline CDR1 is SGHNT and CDR2 is YENEEA.

The rearrangement uses TRBV6-1 and TRBJ2-7, with TRBD2 as a possible D gene (5 bases). V gave up 6 bases and J gave up 2 bases, with 11 bases separating them. CDR3 length equals 13 residues. The germline V gene has CDR1 MNHNS and CDR2 SASEGT. CDR3: CASRTAVTYEQYF. In nucleotides, the CDR3 is TGTGCCAGCAGAACAGCGGTTACCTACGAGCAGTACTTC.

This chain uses TRBV27 with TRBJ2-5, with 9 bases matching TRBD1. V gave up 8 bases and J gave up 11 bases; unmatched junction bases: 18. There are 15 residues in the CDR3. From germline, CDR1 is MNHEY and CDR2 SMNVEV (reference sequence). CDR3 in amino acids: CASVLFGTGMGEQYF. The CDR3 region has the DNA TGTGCCAGCGTCCTTTTCGGGACAGGGATGGGAGAGCAGTACTTC.

The V and J genes are TRBV29-1 and TRBJ2-3; D uncertain. The CDR3 extends over 10 amino acids. Trimming left V 3 bases short and J 8 bases short, with 6 bases between. Per germline, CDR1 SQVTM and CDR2 ANQGSEA. CDR3 nucleotides: TGCAGCGTTGATCAGCTTACGCAGTATTTT. Residues: CSVDQLTQYF.

This clonotype came up a few times. The rearrangement joins TRBV4-2 to TRBJ2-3, with 9 bases matching TRBD1. The trim removed 2 bases at V and 1 base at J, leaving 7 bases unmatched. Germline loops: CDR1 LGHNA, CDR2 YNFKEQ. This CDR3 spans 17 amino acids. The CDR3 coding sequence is TGTGCCAGCAGCCAACCCCCCGGACAGGGGCGCACAGATACGCAGTATTTT. It encodes CASSQPPGQGRTDTQYF.

The rearrangement uses TRBV4-1 and TRBJ1-1, with no clear D. Germline values: CDR1 MGHRA, CDR2 YSYEKL. Trimming left V 0 bases short and J 4 bases short, with 18 bases between. The CDR3 is made up of 17 amino acids. The CDR3 sequence: CASSQDRGGGGSTEAFF. The CDR3 DNA is TGCGCCAGCAGCCAAGATCGGGGAGGCGGTGGGAGCACTGAAGCTTTCTTT.